A single sample gave rise to the 14 T cell receptor beta chains below, sequenced in a study of blood T cell repertoires in COVID-19. The data were produced by immunoSEQ multiplex PCR, yet TCRdb's version contains in-frame clones alone and is incomplete. The data show approximately 270,000 clones, 80% to 85% seen once. Sample: peripheral blood. The receptors here all came from a person aged 65-85 years with COVID-19, enrolled during active disease.

V is TRBV28 and J is TRBJ2-1; 10 bases fit TRBD2. The CDR3 is 17 amino acids. The V and J ends lost 4 bases and 3 bases, in that order; junction bases with no gene match: 9. CDR1 MDHEN and CDR2 SYDVKM come from the germline V gene. CDR3 nucleotide sequence: TGTGCCAGCAGTTCCCAACTAGCGGGACTTCTCTACAATGAGCAGTTCTTC. Encoded protein: CASSSQLAGLLYNEQFF. Full variable domain (outside the CDR3, taken from reference TRBV28 and TRBJ2-1): DVKVTQSSRYLVKRTGEKVFLECVQDMDHENMFWYRQDPGLGLRLIYFSYDVKMKEKGDIPEGYSVSREKKERFSLILESASTNQTSMYLCASSSQLAGLLYNEQFFGPGTRLTVL.

The chain has TRBV7-3 and TRBJ1-2, with 8 bases fitting TRBD1. The CDR3 is 15 residues long. From germline, CDR1 is SGHTA and CDR2 FQGTGA. The V segment lost 4 bases and the J segment 3 bases; nucleotides outside the gene matches: 7. The CDR3 here is CASSSRPGGDYGYTF. CDR3 coding DNA: TGTGCCAGCAGCTCCCGCCCAGGGGGCGACTATGGCTACACCTTC.

V gene TRBV5-5 combines with J gene TRBJ1-5; D might be TRBD1 (5 bases). This CDR3 contains 15 residues. The germline V gene encodes CDR1 SGHKS and CDR2 YYEKEE (reference sequence). V gave up 4 bases and J gave up 2 bases, with 13 bases separating them. The CDR3 region has the DNA TGTGCCAGCAGCGACAGTAGTAAGGGCAATCAGCCCCAGCATTTT. Protein sequence: CASSDSSKGNQPQHF.

The J gene is TRBJ2-4, the V gene TRBV3-1 (or the pseudogene TRBV3-2), with D perhaps TRBD1 (6 bases). V dropped 2 bases and J dropped 6 bases, with 11 bases sitting between them. The germline CDR1 and CDR2 sequences are LGHDT and YNNKEL (reference sequence). CDR3 length: 14 amino acids. CDR3: CASSQIGQTNIQYF. DNA for the CDR3: TGTGCCAGCAGCCAAATAGGACAGACAAACATTCAGTACTTC.

This clone was observed a handful of times. V is TRBV30 and J is TRBJ1-1, with a possible D match to TRBD1 (6 bases). Trimming left V 0 bases short and J 5 bases short, with 13 bases between. The germline gives CDR1 GTSNPN, CDR2 SVGIG (reference sequence). The CDR3 has 14 residues. In DNA form, the CDR3 reads TGTGCCTGGAGTGTAGAGGGAGGGGGGACTGAAGCTTTCTTT. Translating it yields CAWSVEGGGTEAFF.

The chain couples TRBV5-1 to TRBJ2-1; 13 bases fit TRBD2. J lost 3 bases, V lost 1 base, and 13 bases had no gene match. The CDR3 sequence is 20 residues long. CDR1 is SGHRS and CDR2 is YFSETQ in the germline V gene. CDR3 sequence (DNA): TGCGCCAGCAGCTTGCCGACACTAGCGGGAGGGCCAGTGATCTACAATGAGCAGTTCTTC. The encoded protein is CASSLPTLAGGPVIYNEQFF. Full variable domain (outside the CDR3, taken from reference TRBV5-1 and TRBJ2-1): KAGVTQTPRYLIKTRGQQVTLSCSPISGHRSVSWYQQTPGQGLQFLFEYFSETQRNKGNFPGRFSGRQFSNSRSEMNVSTLELGDSALYLCASSLPTLAGGPVIYNEQFFGPGTRLTVL.

The chain joins TRBV19 to TRBJ1-2; D may be TRBD1 (5 bases). Germline V lookup: CDR1 LNHDA, CDR2 SQIVND (reference sequence). The CDR3 spans 12 residues. Between the trimmed V and J ends, which lost 3 bases and 5 bases, there was a span of 7 bases. CDR3: CASSMGGYGYTF. The CDR3 nucleotides read TGTGCCAGTAGTATGGGGGGATATGGCTACACCTTC.

This chain connects TRBV7-9 to TRBJ1-3, with 7 bases that match TRBD1. V trimming: 5 bases; J trimming: 0 bases; junction bases outside the gene matches: 7. Looked up from germline, CDR1 is SEHNR and CDR2 is FQNEAQ (reference sequence). The CDR3 runs 16 residues. The DNA for the CDR3 is TGTGCCAGCAGCCTCCGGCGACAGGGCTCTGGAAACACCATATATTTT. Translation: CASSLRRQGSGNTIYF.

The chain carries TRBV6-2 or TRBV6-3 and TRBJ1-4, with TRBD1 matching 8 bases. Trimming cost V 5 bases and J 0 bases; bases outside gene matches: 11. Per the germline V gene, CDR1 is MNHEY and CDR2 is SVGEGT. This CDR3 contains 18 residues. CDR3 residues: CASSATGATDATNEKLFF. The CDR3 region has the DNA TGTGCCAGCAGTGCGACAGGGGCCACCGATGCAACTAATGAAAAACTGTTTTTT.

The rearrangement uses TRBV19 and TRBJ1-1; D is unresolved. Germline CDR1 reads LNHDA; CDR2 reads SQIVND (reference sequence). The CDR3 runs 13 residues. V shed 3 bases and J shed 2 bases, with 7 bases lying between them. This CDR3 is CASSISRNTEAFF. CDR3 nucleotides: TGTGCCAGTAGTATCTCCAGAAACACTGAAGCTTTCTTT. The variable domain in full, with the rest retrieved from reference TRBV19 and TRBJ1-1, is DGGITQSPKYLFRKEGQNVTLSCEQNLNHDAMYWYRQDPGQGLRLIYYSQIVNDFQKGDIAEGYSVSREKKESFPLTVTSAQKNPTAFYLCASSISRNTEAFFGQGTRLTVV.

The chain is built from TRBV28 and TRBJ2-7; 7 bases line up with TRBD2. The junction had 8 bases not matched to a gene; V was cut back by 3 bases and J by 6 bases. Germline lookup yields CDR1 MDHEN and CDR2 SYDVKM. This CDR3 is built from 14 residues. CDR3 sequence reads: CASSLAGLDSEQYF. CDR3 bases: TGTGCCAGCAGTTTGGCAGGACTAGATTCCGAGCAGTACTTC.

The gene calls are TRBV28 and TRBJ2-3; 8 bases match TRBD2. The CDR3 sequence is 15 residues long. Germline V gene lookup returns CDR1 MDHEN and CDR2 SYDVKM. The V and J ends lost 7 bases and 9 bases, in that order; junction bases with no gene match: 15. In DNA form, the CDR3 reads TGTGCCAGCATCACAGTGCGGGAGGTGGGGGGAACGCAGTATTTT. It translates to CASITVREVGGTQYF.

This clone was found once. The gene calls are TRBV19 and TRBJ1-5; the D gene is possibly TRBD1 (5 bases). The germline V and J ends were trimmed by 5 bases and 6 bases, with 11 bases remaining between them. CDR3 length: 13 amino acids. In germline, CDR1 is LNHDA, CDR2 SQIVND (reference sequence). Here the CDR3 DNA reads TGTGCCAGTAGTGCAGGGTGGGGTCAGCCCCAGCATTTT. This translates into CASSAGWGQPQHF.

The chain couples TRBV7-3 to TRBJ2-3; TRBD2 matches 8 bases. V lost 5 bases to trimming and J lost 4 bases; unmatched junction nucleotides: 8. Germline assignment: CDR1 SGHTA and CDR2 FQGTGA. The CDR3 is 15 residues long. The CDR3 here is CASSPGGAGSDTQYF. Written as DNA, the CDR3 is TGTGCCAGCAGCCCCGGGGGGGCCGGGTCAGATACGCAGTATTTT.